This TCR beta chain was captured by sequencing in a study of blood T cell repertoires in COVID-19. Study-wide context: Italy, Spain and the United States were the sources of the convalescent and acute COVID-19 samples. T cells, B-cell-depleted T cells, or PBMCs provided the cDNA or gDNA that served as material.

Per the study methods: Estimation of nucleated cell counts was performed using reference gene primer amplification. Method: immunoSEQ multiplex PCR; TCRdb's copy keeps in-frame clones and lacks some. The V and J calls and clone size were taken over from that table, and D and trimming were inferred from the DNA. The data contain about 210,000 clones, about 91% of them singletons. The CDR3 has 15 residues. Germline V gives CDR1 SNHLY, CDR2 FYNNEI. The trim removed 6 bases at V and 6 bases at J, leaving 10 bases unmatched. This receptor was taken from a man aged 25 to 40 with acute or convalescent COVID-19. This sequence joins TRBV2 and TRBJ1-5; 8 nucleotides match TRBD1. The specimen sequenced was peripheral blood. The CDR3 is CASRTDRVRSQPQHF. As DNA, the CDR3 is TGTGCCAGCAGGACGGACAGGGTCAGGAGTCAGCCCCAGCATTTT.